This T cell receptor beta chain was recorded in a study of T cell changes during pregnancy in multiple sclerosis. The CDR3 spans 14 residues. The V and J ends lost 5 bases and 3 bases, in that order; junction bases with no gene match: 4. The germline CDR1 and CDR2 sequences are SGHVS and FNYEAQ. Measured with immunoSEQ multiplex PCR; TCRdb has only the in-frame clones, and not every one. The table lists 55,000 to 70,000 clones, around nine tenths of them singletons. This receptor was obtained from a female donor in good health, enrolled as a control in a pregnancy study. The chain couples TRBV7-6 to TRBJ1-5; 7 bases align to TRBD1. The specimen comprised peripheral blood, sampled in the third trimester of pregnancy. The CDR3 coding sequence is TGTGCCAGCAGCCGGGACAGCAACAATCAGCCCCAGCATTTT. Translation gives CASSRDSNNQPQHF.